This T cell receptor beta chain was captured by sequencing in a study of cytomegalovirus exposure and HLA in healthy donors. The PCR used 60 Vbeta and 13 Jbeta primers. The method was immunoSEQ multiplex PCR; TCRdb's version includes in-frame clones alone and lacks a portion of them. The sample includes 150,000 to 200,000 clones, around 80% of them seen just once. Participants comprised healthy donors of bone marrow. Trimming left V 7 bases short and J 6 bases short, with 9 bases between. Looked up from germline, CDR1 is MGHRA and CDR2 is YSYEKL. This CDR3 is 12 amino acids long. Sequenced sample: PBMCs. The sequence was obtained from a man aged 35-49 years in good health and CMV-seronegative. V gene TRBV4-1 combines with J gene TRBJ2-2; D gene uncertain. CDR3 protein: CASKSSAGELFF. The CDR3 DNA reads TGCGCCAGCAAATCTTCCGCCGGGGAGCTGTTTTTT.